These T cell receptor beta chains were read from a single sample in a study of Ad26.COV2.S vaccination and SARS-CoV-2 variants. This table comes from immunoSEQ multiplex PCR, and its TCRdb copy is limited to in-frame clones, with some not included. The sample includes about 350,000 clones, around 88% of them seen just once. Source: peripheral blood, taken in a trial of Ad26.COV2.S vaccine versus placebo. The receptors here all came from a person between 18 and 60 years old who received the Ad26.COV2.S COVID-19 vaccine or a placebo. The CDR3 runs from the conserved cysteine through the conserved F or W. The D gene is left open where the match is weak. Expanded clones are given a class, and other clones once, few, many or no size at all.

CDR3 DNA	CDR3 protein	V gene	clone size	D gene	J gene
TGTGCCAGCACGGGGACAGCGTACGAGCAGTACTTC	CASTGTAYEQYF	TRBV12-3/TRBV12-4	.	TRBD1	TRBJ2-7
TGCAGCGTTGGTACAACCGCGAACACCGGGGAGCTGTTTTTT	CSVGTTANTGELFF	TRBV29-1	.	.	TRBJ2-2
TGTGCCAGCAAGTGGTGGGATGGCGAGGAAGCTTTCTTT	CASKWWDGEEAFF	TRBV6-5	.	.	TRBJ1-1
TGCAGCGTTGAAGATCTGAAGAAGGGGGCCACTGAAGCTTTCTTT	CSVEDLKKGATEAFF	TRBV29-1	.	TRBD1	TRBJ1-1
TGTGCCAGCAGTGGGCAGCAACAAGAGACCCAGTACTTC	CASSGQQQETQYF	TRBV13	.	.	TRBJ2-5
TGTGCCAGCAGCCAAGTGGGCTCCCGCGGTAGCACAGATACGCAGTATTTT	CASSQVGSRGSTDTQYF	TRBV3-1/TRBV3-2	.	.	TRBJ2-3
TGTGCCAGCAGCCAAGGACAGAACACCGGGGAGCTGTTTTTT	CASSQGQNTGELFF	TRBV14	.	.	TRBJ2-2
TGTGCCATCAGTGCATTAAAAGGAAGGGCAGCCTACAATGAGCAGTTCTTC	CAISALKGRAAYNEQFF	TRBV10-3	.	.	TRBJ2-1
TGTGCCAGTAGTATAGTCTACGGATCCGGGGAGCTGTTTTTT	CASSIVYGSGELFF	TRBV19	.	.	TRBJ2-2
TGTGCGGGGGCGGGAGGAGGATCGGGTGTCGCCAATGAGCAGTTCTTC	CAGAGGGSGVANEQFF	TRBV11-2	.	TRBD2	TRBJ2-1
TGTGCCAGCAGCTTGGAAGGGGACAGGGTCGACTACGAGCAGTACTTC	CASSLEGDRVDYEQYF	TRBV5-7	.	TRBD1	TRBJ2-7
TGTGCCAGCATGAAGGGACAGAACTATGGCTACACCTTC	CASMKGQNYGYTF	TRBV6-5	once	TRBD1	TRBJ1-2
TGTGCCAGCAGCCAAGAACCCCAGTATGGCTACACCTTC	CASSQEPQYGYTF	TRBV3-1/TRBV3-2	.	.	TRBJ1-2
TGTGCCAGCAGCTTAGATAGCACAGTCACCTATGGCTACACCTTC	CASSLDSTVTYGYTF	TRBV7-2	.	.	TRBJ1-2
TGCGCCAGCAGCCAAGGAGGGAATGGGCAGCCCCAGCATTTT	CASSQGGNGQPQHF	TRBV4-1	few	.	TRBJ1-5
TGCAGCGTTGAGACGGGCCCCTCTGGAAACACCATATATTTT	CSVETGPSGNTIYF	TRBV29-1	.	.	TRBJ1-3
TGTGCCAGCTCACTTACAACAAACCTGAACACTGAAGCTTTCTTT	CASSLTTNLNTEAFF	TRBV18	.	.	TRBJ1-1
TGTGCTAGTGGTAGAGGAGGGCCCGTCCAAGAGACCCAGTACTTC	CASGRGGPVQETQYF	TRBV12-5	.	.	TRBJ2-5
TGCGCCAGCAGCCGTAGACCCGGGACTAGCGGGACTAGCGGGGAGCTGTTTTTT	CASSRRPGTSGTSGELFF	TRBV4-1	.	TRBD2	TRBJ2-2
TGTGCCATAGGGACTAGCGGGAGCTCCGTCTACGAGCAGTACTTC	CAIGTSGSSVYEQYF	TRBV10-3	.	TRBD2	TRBJ2-7
TGTGCCAGCAGCTTAGGCCGGCGCTCCTCCTACGAGCAGTACTTC	CASSLGRRSSYEQYF	TRBV11-2	.	.	TRBJ2-7
TGTGCCAGCAGTAAGCAGGGTTGGGGGCAGTACTTC	CASSKQGWGQYF	TRBV6-2/TRBV6-3	.	.	TRBJ2-7
TGTGCCAGCAGTTCAAGCATTAGCTCTGGAAACACCATATATTTT	CASSSSISSGNTIYF	TRBV5-4	.	.	TRBJ1-3
TGTGCCAGCAGCCCCGGACAGGGCCTCTACGAGCAGTACTTC	CASSPGQGLYEQYF	TRBV5-4	.	TRBD1	TRBJ2-7
TGCGCCAGCAGCCACTTGGACAGGGGGGAAACTAATGAAAAACTGTTTTTT	CASSHLDRGETNEKLFF	TRBV4-1	.	TRBD1	TRBJ1-4
TGTGCCAGCAGCTTAGATCTAGCAACTAATGAAAAACTGTTTTTT	CASSLDLATNEKLFF	TRBV7-9	.	.	TRBJ1-4
TGTGCCAGCAGCGGGGGACAGGGGTTCGGCAATGAGCAGTTCTTC	CASSGGQGFGNEQFF	TRBV7-3	.	TRBD1	TRBJ2-1
TGTGCCAGCAGCTTGGGGGACAACGTTGGCAATGAGCAGTTCTTC	CASSLGDNVGNEQFF	TRBV5-4	.	.	TRBJ2-1
TGTGCCAGCAGCCCTGTACGGGGGTTGGTAACCTACAATGAGCAGTTCTTC	CASSPVRGLVTYNEQFF	TRBV27	.	.	TRBJ2-1
TGTGCCAGCAGCCCCGAGGTGAAGGGGGGCGTGGGGCACACTGAAGCTTTCTTT	CASSPEVKGGVGHTEAFF	TRBV27	.	.	TRBJ1-1
TGTGCCAGCAGCGATCAGACAGGTCCGCTGCCCGAGCAGTACTTC	CASSDQTGPLPEQYF	TRBV2	.	.	TRBJ2-7
TGTGCCAGCAGCTTGATATTGACAGCTCCTAATTCACCCCTCCACTTT	CASSLILTAPNSPLHF	TRBV7-2	.	.	TRBJ1-6
TGTGCCAGCAGTGAATATCAAGTGTACAATGAGCAGTTCTTC	CASSEYQVYNEQFF	TRBV6-1	.	.	TRBJ2-1
TGCGCCAGCAGCTTGAACGGCCGCTCCTACGAGCAGTACTTC	CASSLNGRSYEQYF	TRBV5-1	.	.	TRBJ2-7
TGTGCCAGCAGCTTCGCATCGGTGGCGGGGGCATTCTACGAGCAGTACTTC	CASSFASVAGAFYEQYF	TRBV7-2	.	.	TRBJ2-7
TGTGCCAGCAGCTCCCGTTTACCGGGACAGGGTAGGGTCGGCTACACCTTC	CASSSRLPGQGRVGYTF	TRBV7-2	once	TRBD1	TRBJ1-2
TGCGCCAGTAGACAGGGCAGCTCCTATAATTCACCCCTCCACTTT	CASRQGSSYNSPLHF	TRBV5-1	once	TRBD1	TRBJ1-6
TGCGCCAGCAGCCCAGGGACAGGGCTTAACTATGGCTACACCTTC	CASSPGTGLNYGYTF	TRBV5-1	.	TRBD1	TRBJ1-2
TGTGCCTGGAGAGGGCCTGAAAAACTGTTTTTT	CAWRGPEKLFF	TRBV30	.	.	TRBJ1-4
TGTGCCAGCAGTAGGACTAACGAGCAGTACTTC	CASSRTNEQYF	TRBV6-2/TRBV6-3	.	.	TRBJ2-7
TGTGCCAGCAGTTACTCAATTGACAGGGGGCGTTCACCCCTCCACTTT	CASSYSIDRGRSPLHF	TRBV6-6	.	TRBD1	TRBJ1-6
TGTGCCAGCAGCTTATCACGGAGCTCCTACGAGCAGTACTTC	CASSLSRSSYEQYF	TRBV7-2	.	.	TRBJ2-7
TGTGCCACCAGCAGAGAACCTAGCGGATTTACAGATACGCAGTATTTT	CATSREPSGFTDTQYF	TRBV15	.	TRBD2	TRBJ2-3
TGTGCCAGTAGTATGACCGACAGCCTACCCTTCAGGCCCCTCCACTTT	CASSMTDSLPFRPLHF	TRBV19	.	.	TRBJ1-6
TGCAGCGTTGTTCCGGGACTAGCGGGGAGGGAGCAGTTCTTC	CSVVPGLAGREQFF	TRBV29-1	.	TRBD2	TRBJ2-1
TGTGCCACCAGTGACCAAAAGCGGGGGGATAACACCGGGGAGCTGTTTTTT	CATSDQKRGDNTGELFF	TRBV24-1	.	TRBD2	TRBJ2-2